Detailed here is one T cell receptor (beta chain). No antigen is known for it. V lost 4 bases, J lost 6 bases, and 5 bases stayed unmatched. Germline V gives CDR1 LGHDT, CDR2 YNNKEL (reference sequence). The CDR3 length is 13 residues. TCRdb keeps only in-frame clones here, not all; method: immunoSEQ multiplex PCR. The sample contains 100,000 to 150,000 clones, around nine tenths of which appear only once. The data belong to a study of T cell responses to AZD1222 COVID-19 vaccine. Study-level points and caveats: Spike-spanning, vaccine-associated CD4 TCRs were dominant at 160-218 and 743-854.

The TCR originated in an adult in good health. Sequencing used peripheral blood, obtained on day 0 of AZD1222 vaccination. V and J are TRBV3-1 (or the pseudogene TRBV3-2) and TRBJ2-7; 8 bases are a match to TRBD2. The CDR3 coding sequence is TGTGCCAGCAGCCTAGGACTAGCAGGCGAGCAGTACTTC. It codes for CASSLGLAGEQYF.